The clone carrying this T cell receptor (beta chain) was observed a few times. The antigen is not known. The PCR made use of 60 Vbeta and 13 Jbeta primers. Some clones are missing from TCRdb's copy, which holds only in-frame ones; the method was immunoSEQ multiplex PCR. The table has 65,000 to 85,000 clones, about 75% seen once; the top ten hold roughly 5.2%. This sample is part of a study of cytomegalovirus exposure and HLA in healthy donors. Study-wide background: Assignment to the Caucasian-associated ancestry cluster applied to about 80% of the approximately 380 genotyped donors. Findings and caveats of the study: According to the study, 160 or so TCR beta chains were cytomegalovirus-associated.

This CDR3 has 12 amino acids. CDR1 is SEHNR, CDR2 FQNEAQ, per germline (reference sequence). Trimming stripped 2 bases from V and 9 bases from J, with 8 bases between. Despite likely unrecorded immune exposures, the donors were nominally healthy at the time of sampling. The sequence derives from a man in his sixties in good health and CMV-seropositive. The chain combines TRBV7-9 with TRBJ2-1; no definite D call. The sequenced sample consisted of PBMCs. CDR3: CASSLSSPEQFF. The CDR3 bases are TGTGCCAGCAGCTTAAGTAGCCCTGAGCAGTTCTTC.